This record concerns one TCR beta chain sequence. The target antigen is unknown. Measured with immunoSEQ multiplex PCR; TCRdb has only the in-frame clones, and not every one. The sample lists 150,000 to 200,000 clones, almost 95% occurring once. The V gene's germline CDR1 is LGHNA and CDR2 YSLEER. V shed 3 bases, J shed 8 bases, and the junction held 7 bases outside the gene matches. CDR3 length equals 14 residues. These data belong to a study of T cell responses to AZD1222 COVID-19 vaccine. Study information: Second-dose recipients at about 4 or about 12 weeks were treated as one pooled group.

Broader study findings: Seropositive at baseline were only 5 to 7 AZD1222 recipients.

The input for sequencing was peripheral blood, taken on day 0 of AZD1222 vaccination. This clonotype originated in an adult in good health. The chain carries TRBV4-3 and TRBJ1-2; 9 bases fit TRBD1. This chain's CDR3 is CASSHTGTGTGYTF. CDR3 bases: TGCGCCAGCAGCCATACCGGGACAGGGACCGGCTACACCTTC.